The 15 T cell receptor beta chains listed next were all sequenced from one sample in a study of blood T cell dynamics during melanoma immunotherapy. Time point specified: week 3, after first cycle of checkpoint inhibitor. Data came from immunoSEQ multiplex PCR; TCRdb stores just in-frame clones and leaves some out. Of approximately 5,900 clones listed, approximately 83% are singletons. Here the sequenced sample was blood, taken from a patient treated with checkpoint blockade. The receptor set was obtained from a human donor with melanoma.

This chain links TRBV9 with TRBJ2-7, with TRBD2 matching 8 bases. The CDR3 totals 24 residues. V lost 3 bases, J lost 1 base, and 33 bases stayed unmatched. Germline CDR1 SGDLS, CDR2 YYNGEE. CDR3 sequence reads: CASSAAARTGGMAGGPLESYEQYF. Here the CDR3 DNA reads TGTGCCAGCAGCGCCGCCGCTCGGACGGGAGGTATGGCGGGAGGCCCACTTGAATCCTACGAGCAGTACTTC.

The rearrangement uses TRBV7-6 and TRBJ2-3; possibly TRBD1 for D (6 bases). Trimming shortened V by 5 bases and J by 7 bases, and 16 bases separated the two germline ends. Germline V gives CDR1 SGHVS, CDR2 FNYEAQ. The CDR3 extends over 14 amino acids. CDR3 protein: CASSQFQGRYTQYF. As DNA, the CDR3 is TGTGCCAGCAGCCAATTTCAGGGGCGATATACGCAGTATTTT.

The genes are TRBV19 and TRBJ1-1; 7 bases agree with TRBD1. V trimming: 7 bases; J trimming: 3 bases; junction bases outside the gene matches: 8. There are 14 residues in the CDR3. Germline-derived CDR1 and CDR2 are LNHDA and SQIVND (reference sequence). Here the CDR3 DNA reads TGTGCCAGTACCTCGGACAGGTGGGACACTGAAGCTTTCTTT. It yields the protein CASTSDRWDTEAFF.

This chain connects TRBV28 to TRBJ1-1; D ambiguous. V dropped 1 base and J dropped 9 bases, with 6 bases sitting between them. Germline CDR1 is MDHEN and CDR2 is SYDVKM. CDR3 size: 11 residues. The CDR3 loop reads CASSLSRQAFF. The CDR3 coding sequence is TGTGCCAGCAGTTTATCCCGGCAAGCTTTCTTT.

The chain recombines TRBV9 with TRBJ1-4, with TRBD1 as a possible D gene (6 bases). Trimming removed 0 bases at V and 3 bases at J, with 24 bases between. The CDR3 is made up of 20 amino acids. Germline-derived CDR1 and CDR2 are SGDLS and YYNGEE. CDR3 nucleotide sequence: TGTGCCAGCAGCGTAGAGGGGGGAAGGCAGAGAATAGGGGCTAATGAAAAACTGTTTTTT. It yields the protein CASSVEGGRQRIGANEKLFF.

This rearrangement joins TRBV19 to TRBJ2-7, with TRBD1 as a possible D gene (5 bases). The CDR3 has 17 amino acids. Germline V gene data show CDR1 as LNHDA and CDR2 as SQIVND (reference sequence). Trimming took 5 bases from V and 5 from J, leaving 25 bases between them. CDR3 amino acids: CASSYTLAGDRLDEQYF. CDR3 in DNA: TGTGCCAGTAGTTACACCCTCGCCGGCGACAGACTTGACGAGCAGTACTTC.

The table lists this clone with a count of one. The rearrangement uses TRBV5-1 and TRBJ2-1; 10 bases fit TRBD1. Germline V gives CDR1 SGHRS, CDR2 YFSETQ. The CDR3 has 17 amino acids. V was pared by 4 bases and J by 7 bases, with 14 bases of the junction left unmatched. DNA of the CDR3: TGCGCCAGCAGCATTATCCTCCGGGACAGGGGACGGAATGAGCAGTTCTTC. The encoded protein is CASSIILRDRGRNEQFF.

V and J are TRBV5-1 and TRBJ1-1; a weak D match, TRBD1 (5 bases). There are 15 residues in the CDR3. V was trimmed by 1 base and J by 1 base, leaving 11 bases between them. CDR1 SGHRS and CDR2 YFSETQ come from the germline V gene. DNA for the CDR3: TGCGCCAGCAGCTTGCTCAGGGTGCCGAACACTGAAGCTTTCTTT. It yields the protein CASSLLRVPNTEAFF.

The chain joins TRBV5-1 to TRBJ1-2, with D possibly TRBD1 on 5 matching bases. Trimming pared 7 bases from V and 0 bases from J, leaving 13 bases between. CDR1 is SGHRS and CDR2 is YFSETQ in the germline V gene. The CDR3 spans 14 residues. The CDR3 here is CASAPRTTNYGYTF. In DNA form, the CDR3 reads TGCGCCAGCGCACCAAGGACAACTAACTATGGCTACACCTTC.

The chain recombines TRBV28 with TRBJ2-7; 8 bases are a match to TRBD1. J was trimmed by 2 bases and V by 2 bases; bases with no gene match: 5. The CDR3 has 15 residues. Germline assignment: CDR1 MDHEN and CDR2 SYDVKM. The CDR3 protein is CASSLITGGTYEQYF. Written as DNA, the CDR3 is TGTGCCAGCAGTTTAATCACAGGGGGAACCTACGAGCAGTACTTC.

This chain connects TRBV6-6 to TRBJ1-2, with 7 bases matching TRBD1. The CDR3 extends over 15 amino acids. Germline CDR1 reads MNHNY; CDR2 reads SVGAGI (reference sequence). V shed 5 bases, J shed 4 bases, and the junction held 10 bases outside the gene matches. The CDR3 protein is CASSPNPDRPYGYTF. As DNA, the CDR3 is TGTGCCAGCAGTCCCAATCCGGACAGGCCCTATGGCTACACCTTC.

The gene calls are TRBV10-2 and TRBJ2-7; 11 nucleotides line up with TRBD1. Germline V gene data show CDR1 as WSHSY and CDR2 as SAAADI. The CDR3 is 14 residues long. The ends lost 7 bases at V and 2 bases at J; junction bases unmatched: 4. In nucleotides, the CDR3 is TGCGCCAGCACCAGGGACAGGGGGACCTACGAGCAGTACTTC. As protein: CASTRDRGTYEQYF.

In its sample, this clone was seen a few times. This rearrangement joins TRBV5-4 to TRBJ1-1; no clear D. Germline CDR1 is SGHNT and CDR2 is YYREEE (reference sequence). This CDR3 comprises 15 residues. V was clipped by 0 bases and J by 1 base, with 10 bases between them. CDR3 region: CASSLGGGENTEAFF. The CDR3 DNA is TGTGCCAGCAGCTTGGGGGGAGGTGAGAACACTGAAGCTTTCTTT.

The chain is built from TRBV7-9 and TRBJ2-7, with TRBD1 matching over 8 bases. The J segment lost 5 bases and the V segment lost 5 bases, leaving 2 bases of the junction unmatched. Per the germline V gene, CDR1 is SEHNR and CDR2 is FQNEAQ (reference sequence). The length of the CDR3 is 12 residues. The CDR3 is CASSRTGNEQYF. Here the CDR3 DNA reads TGTGCCAGCAGCCGGACAGGGAACGAGCAGTACTTC.

This chain connects TRBV7-3 to TRBJ2-7, with D uncertain. The V gene's germline CDR1 is SGHTA and CDR2 FQGTGA. Between the trimmed V and J ends, which lost 1 base and 6 bases, there was a span of 7 bases. There are 12 residues in the CDR3. The CDR3 region is CASSLRSREQYF. CDR3 DNA: TGTGCCAGCAGCTTAAGATCGCGCGAGCAGTACTTC.